This is a list of T cell receptor beta chains from one sample in a study of cytomegalovirus exposure and HLA in healthy donors. Assay used: immunoSEQ multiplex PCR; TCRdb lists only in-frame clones, some missing. The data contain approximately 110,000 clones, 85% to 95% of them singletons. What was sequenced was PBMCs. These receptor sequences come from a woman aged 18-29 years in good health and CMV-seronegative. CDR3s include the opening cysteine and the closing phenylalanine or tryptophan. The D gene is left open where the match is weak. Clone size is not always given. Where it is, it says once, few, many or a class for expanded clones.

d_call	v_call	clone_size	j_call	cdr3_nt	cdr3_aa
NA	TRBV7-2	NA	TRBJ2-3	TGTGCCAGCAGCTCCTCGGGAGATACGCAGTATTTT	CASSSSGDTQYF
NA	TRBV27	NA	TRBJ2-1	TGTGCCAGCAGTTTATCGGGACTCGGTTACAATGAGCAGTTCTTC	CASSLSGLGYNEQFF
TRBD1	TRBV2	few	TRBJ1-1	TGTGCCAGCACCCGGACAGGGGGGAACACTGAAGCTTTCTTT	CASTRTGGNTEAFF
NA	TRBV2	NA	TRBJ1-4	TGTGCCAGCAGAGCCTCGACAGAGGGGGTGTTTTTT	CASRASTEGVFF
TRBD1	TRBV2	NA	TRBJ1-5	TGTGCCAGCAGTCCAGGGACAGGGGGCAATCAGCCCCAGCATTTT	CASSPGTGGNQPQHF
TRBD2	TRBV9	NA	TRBJ2-1	TGTGCCAGCAGCGTAGGGCTAGCGGGGTACAATGAGCAGTTCTTC	CASSVGLAGYNEQFF
TRBD1	TRBV6-6	NA	TRBJ2-2	TGTGCCAGCAAAGACAGGGGAGCCGGGGAGCTGTTTTTT	CASKDRGAGELFF
NA	TRBV7-2	NA	TRBJ1-5	TGTGCCAGCAGCTTAGCGCGCCAGCCCCAGCATTTT	CASSLARQPQHF
NA	TRBV19	NA	TRBJ1-5	TGTGCCAGTAGCCTTTCACAGGGCAAAAATCAGCCCCAGCATTTT	CASSLSQGKNQPQHF
TRBD1	TRBV5-1	once	TRBJ1-1	TGCGCCAGCAGCTTCGACACAGGGGACACTGAAGCTTTCTTT	CASSFDTGDTEAFF
TRBD2	TRBV6-6	NA	TRBJ2-7	TGTGCCAGGACGGGGGGGCGGTCACCCGAGCAGTACTTC	CARTGGRSPEQYF
TRBD1	TRBV7-9	NA	TRBJ1-1	TGTGCCAGCAGCCGTAGGGATTCGACAGGGACGAACACTGAAGCTTTCTTT	CASSRRDSTGTNTEAFF
TRBD1	TRBV6-1	NA	TRBJ2-1	TGTGCCAGCAGTGCGCCGGGACAGCGCATCTACAATGAGCAGTTCTTC	CASSAPGQRIYNEQFF
NA	TRBV28	NA	TRBJ1-2	TGTGCCAGCAGTCCCTCGGCGGGGGCGCCGGGCTATGGCTACACCTTC	CASSPSAGAPGYGYTF
NA	TRBV28	NA	TRBJ2-7	TGTGCCAGCAGTCCCCTCGACAGCCCGAGCTCCTACGAGCAGTACTTC	CASSPLDSPSSYEQYF
TRBD1	TRBV7-9	once	TRBJ2-3	TGTGCCAGCAGCTTCGGCAGGGGGCTGATCACAGATACGCAGTATTTT	CASSFGRGLITDTQYF
NA	TRBV5-1	NA	TRBJ1-4	TGCGCCAGCAGCCAAGCCGGGGAGGGGGAAAATGAAAAACTGTTTTTT	CASSQAGEGENEKLFF
NA	TRBV27	NA	TRBJ1-1	TGTGCCAGCAGTCTGACAGGTTTGAACACTGAAGCTTTCTTT	CASSLTGLNTEAFF
NA	TRBV29-1	NA	TRBJ1-1	TGCAGCGTTGAGGTGAGGGCCACTGAAGCTTTCTTT	CSVEVRATEAFF
NA	TRBV5-4	once	TRBJ2-7	TGTGCCAGCAGACCGGACAGCTTCTCCTACGAGCAGTACTTC	CASRPDSFSYEQYF
NA	TRBV9	NA	TRBJ1-1	TGTGCCAGCAGCCTCCGCCCTGGAGCTGTGGTAGAAGCTTTCTTT	CASSLRPGAVVEAFF
TRBD2	TRBV30	once	TRBJ2-7	TGTGCCTGGAGCGGACTAGCGGGAGAGCAGTACTTC	CAWSGLAGEQYF
TRBD2	TRBV28	NA	TRBJ2-2	TGTGCCAGCAAAGTAGCGGGAGGGCCGGTTACCGGGGAGCTGTTTTTT	CASKVAGGPVTGELFF
TRBD2	TRBV5-1	NA	TRBJ2-3	TGCGCCAGCAGCGGGGGGGGACTGACGACAGATACGCAGTATTTT	CASSGGGLTTDTQYF
TRBD2	TRBV6-4	few	TRBJ2-2	TGTGCCAGCAGTGCCGTAGCGGGGGATGACACCGGGGAGCTGTTTTTT	CASSAVAGDDTGELFF
TRBD2	TRBV11-1	NA	TRBJ2-7	TGTGCCAGCAGCCGACTAGCGGGAGGGCCCTACGAGCAGTACTTC	CASSRLAGGPYEQYF
TRBD2	TRBV28	NA	TRBJ2-3	TGTGCCAGCAGTGGACCGGGACTAGCGGGGGGGCTCGGAGATACGCAGTATTTT	CASSGPGLAGGLGDTQYF
TRBD1	TRBV6-5	NA	TRBJ1-2	TGTGCCAGCAGTTCCGGGACAGGGGGCTATGGCTACACCTTC	CASSSGTGGYGYTF
NA	TRBV28	NA	TRBJ1-2	TGTGCCAGCAGTTTGACAGTTCCACTTCATTATGGCTACACCTTC	CASSLTVPLHYGYTF